The rows below give T cell receptor beta chains drawn from one sample of a study of blood T cell repertoires in COVID-19. The assay was immunoSEQ multiplex PCR, and TCRdb's table has in-frame clones only and misses some. The table includes tens of thousands of clones, roughly 75% detected once. Sequencing was done on a sample of peripheral blood. The receptors shown here come from a man between 60 and 75 years old with COVID-19, enrolled during active disease. Both conserved end residues are part of each CDR3. The D gene is left open where the match is weak. Size is omitted from some rows. Given values are once, few, many or a class for expanded clones.

>-|TRBJ2-5|TRBD2|TRBV30
TGTGCCTGGAGTCCTACTAGCGGGGCCGGGACCCAGTACTTC
CAWSPTSGAGTQYF
>-|TRBJ2-7|-|TRBV6-5
TGTGCCAGCAGTTACTCGATAGCGACCGACGAGCAGTACTTC
CASSYSIATDEQYF
>-|TRBJ2-7|TRBD2|TRBV6-4
TGTGCCAGCAGTGATGGACTAGCGGGAGGGCCTGTAGGCTACGAGCAGTACTTC
CASSDGLAGGPVGYEQYF
>-|TRBJ1-5|-|TRBV2
TGTGCCAGCAGTGAAAGGACTGTTCCCGCCAATCCGCCCCAGCATTTT
CASSERTVPANPPQHF
>-|TRBJ1-2|-|TRBV5-4
TGTGCCAGCAGCTTGGCCGGGGGAGCCTATACTGGCTACACCTTC
CASSLAGGAYTGYTF
>-|TRBJ1-5|-|TRBV28
TGTGCCAGCAGTTTAACTGATAGCAATCAGCCCCAGCATTTT
CASSLTDSNQPQHF
>-|TRBJ2-1|TRBD2|TRBV27
TGTGCCAGCAGTTTGTATAGACTAGCGGGACCCAATGAGCAGTTCTTC
CASSLYRLAGPNEQFF
>-|TRBJ1-1|-|TRBV3-1/TRBV3-2
TGTGCCAGCAGCCAAGTTTCAGTTTCCCCCAGCACTGAAGCTTTCTTT
CASSQVSVSPSTEAFF
>-|TRBJ1-4|-|TRBV18
TGTGCCACTTTTAGTGCGGAAAAACTGTTTTTT
CATFSAEKLFF
>-|TRBJ2-1|-|TRBV29-1
TGCAGCGTCGTCCTAGCGTATGAGCAGTTCTTC
CSVVLAYEQFF
>-|TRBJ1-5|-|TRBV19
TGTGCCACCCAGAGCCAAGGACTAGGCAATCAGCCCCAGCATTTT
CATQSQGLGNQPQHF
>-|TRBJ2-1|-|TRBV10-1
TGCGCCAGCAGCGATACGAATGAGGTCTACAATGAGCAGTTCTTC
CASSDTNEVYNEQFF
>few|TRBJ2-7|-|TRBV4-2
TGTGCCAGCAGTTGGACTGTAGTTCGCGACGAGCAGTACTTC
CASSWTVVRDEQYF
>medium-sized|TRBJ1-5|-|TRBV2
TGTGCCAGCAGTGAACTGGGAATGGGAGAACAGCCCCAGCATTTT
CASSELGMGEQPQHF
>few|TRBJ1-2|-|TRBV25-1
TGTGCCAGCCACGCGGAGGAGAACTATGGCTACACCTTC
CASHAEENYGYTF
>-|TRBJ2-5|TRBD2|TRBV11-2
TGTGCCAGCAGCTTAGGAACTAGCGGGGGGGCGCCCCCCGAGACCCAGTACTTC
CASSLGTSGGAPPETQYF
>-|TRBJ1-5|-|TRBV6-5
TGTGCCAGCGTTTGGCGGGACCCAGATCAGCCCCAGCATTTT
CASVWRDPDQPQHF
>-|TRBJ1-2|TRBD1|TRBV11-1
TGTGCCAGCAGCCCCGGGACAGGGAACTATGGCTACACCTTC
CASSPGTGNYGYTF
>-|TRBJ1-5|TRBD1|TRBV19
TGTGCCAGTAGTCCGACAGGGGGCGGTCAGCCCCAGCATTTT
CASSPTGGGQPQHF
>-|TRBJ1-6|-|TRBV30
TGTGCCTGGGGGGCCTCCTATAATTCACCCCTCCACTTT
CAWGASYNSPLHF
>-|TRBJ2-3|TRBD1|TRBV19
TGTGCCATTCGCACAGGGGCAGATACGCAGTATTTT
CAIRTGADTQYF
>-|TRBJ1-1|-|TRBV5-5
TGTGCCAGCAGCTTACAAATGACATATACGAACACTGAAGCTTTCTTT
CASSLQMTYTNTEAFF
>-|TRBJ1-1|TRBD1|TRBV20-1
TGCAGTGCCGAACAGGGGATCGGTTTCTTT
CSAEQGIGFF
>-|TRBJ2-1|-|TRBV19
TGTGCCAGTAGTATTGAACCGGGGACAATCACCAATGAGCAGTTCTTC
CASSIEPGTITNEQFF
>-|TRBJ1-6|-|TRBV7-6
TGTGCCAGCAGCTTAAGGGTACCGGGAATGGGAAGTTCACCCCTCCACTTT
CASSLRVPGMGSSPLHF
>-|TRBJ2-2|-|TRBV11-3
TGTGCCAGCAGCCAGGACAGCAACACCGGGGAGCTGTTTTTT
CASSQDSNTGELFF
>-|TRBJ2-1|-|TRBV18
TGTGCCAGCAGTTGGACGGGGCTTACAGGGGAGCAGTTCTTC
CASSWTGLTGEQFF
>once|TRBJ2-1|TRBD2|TRBV5-1
TGCGCCAGCCGGACTAGCGGGAGTAATGAGCAGTTCTTC
CASRTSGSNEQFF
>-|TRBJ2-5|-|TRBV5-4
TGTGCCAGCAGCTTGTATCAGGGGGAGACCCAGTACTTC
CASSLYQGETQYF
>-|TRBJ1-2|TRBD1|TRBV30
TGTGCCTGGAGCGGGACAGGGGGCCTTGGCTACACCTTC
CAWSGTGGLGYTF
>-|TRBJ2-5|-|TRBV3-1/TRBV3-2
TGTGCCAGCAGCCAAGATAGAACGGGGGAAGAGACCCAGTACTTC
CASSQDRTGEETQYF
>few|TRBJ2-3|-|TRBV7-2
TGTGCCAGCAGCTTAGGACTTAGCTACACAGATACGCAGTATTTT
CASSLGLSYTDTQYF
>-|TRBJ1-1|TRBD1|TRBV28
TGTGCCAGCAGTTTATTTATCGGACAGGCGAACACTGAAGCTTTCTTT
CASSLFIGQANTEAFF
>-|TRBJ2-7|TRBD1|TRBV5-1
TGCGCCAGCCGGGACAGAAACTACGAGCAGTACTTC
CASRDRNYEQYF
>-|TRBJ2-3|-|TRBV4-2
TGTGCCAGCAGCCAAGAGAACCAGGGAAGCACAGATACGCAGTATTTT
CASSQENQGSTDTQYF
>-|TRBJ2-5|-|TRBV28
TGTGCCAGCAGTTCCCAGGGGGGTAGCCAAGAGACCCAGTACTTC
CASSSQGGSQETQYF
>-|TRBJ2-7|-|TRBV19
TGTGCCAGTAGTTTTATTTTCGACAGGAGCCTAGGCGAGCAGTACTTC
CASSFIFDRSLGEQYF
>-|TRBJ2-5|TRBD2|TRBV2
TGTGCCAGCAGTGGCCCGGCGGGGGGAGAGACCCAGTACTTC
CASSGPAGGETQYF
>-|TRBJ2-5|TRBD2|TRBV9
TGTGCCAGCAGCGTAGGCAGCGGGAGCCACCAAGAGACCCAGTACTTC
CASSVGSGSHQETQYF
>-|TRBJ1-5|-|TRBV6-5
TGTGCCAGCAAACAGGGCCATGGTCAGCCCCAGCATTTT
CASKQGHGQPQHF
>-|TRBJ2-7|TRBD2|TRBV5-1
TGCGCCAGCAGCGGCGGGACTAGCGGGTCCTACGAGCAGTACTTC
CASSGGTSGSYEQYF
>-|TRBJ2-3|TRBD2|TRBV5-1
TGCGCCAGCAGCAAACTAGCGGGAGAATCTGATACGCAGTATTTT
CASSKLAGESDTQYF
>-|TRBJ1-4|TRBD1|TRBV30
TGTGCCTGGGGACAGGGAACTAATGAAAAACTGTTTTTT
CAWGQGTNEKLFF
>once|TRBJ1-1|-|TRBV30
TGTGCCTGGCAGTGGGGGCGCGGTACTGAAGCTTTCTTT
CAWQWGRGTEAFF
>-|TRBJ2-3|TRBD2|TRBV9
TGTGCCAGCAGCGTAGGTGATAGCGGGGTAGATACGCAGTATTTT
CASSVGDSGVDTQYF
>-|TRBJ2-7|TRBD2|TRBV7-2
TGTGCCAGCAGCTTAGTGCGGGGGTCCTACGAGCAGTACTTC
CASSLVRGSYEQYF
>few|TRBJ2-2|TRBD2|TRBV9
TGTGCCAGCAGCGATCTAGCGGGGGGGCCGAGCGGGGAGCTGTTTTTT
CASSDLAGGPSGELFF
>once|TRBJ2-2|TRBD2|TRBV5-4
TGTGCCAGCAGAAATGTATGGGGACTAGCGAAAGACGGGGAGCTGTTTTTT
CASRNVWGLAKDGELFF
>few|TRBJ2-3|TRBD2|TRBV18
TGTGCCAGCTCACGACTAGCGGGGATGGCAGATACGCAGTATTTT
CASSRLAGMADTQYF
>-|TRBJ1-3|-|TRBV6-6
TGTGCCAGCGCGCGAAACACCATATATTTT
CASARNTIYF
>-|TRBJ1-4|-|TRBV3-1/TRBV3-2
TGTGCCAGCAGCCAAGGGACCCATGGAGGGGAAAAACTGTTTTTT
CASSQGTHGGEKLFF
>-|TRBJ1-2|-|TRBV19
TGTGCCAGTAGCCCGACAGGAGCCTATGGCTACACCTTC
CASSPTGAYGYTF
>-|TRBJ1-2|-|TRBV6-2/TRBV6-3
TGTGCCAGCAGTTACTCCAGGCTGCGGGGGGACTATGGCTACACCTTC
CASSYSRLRGDYGYTF
>few|TRBJ2-5|-|TRBV5-4
TGTGCCAGCAGCTTTGGAGGGACAGAGGAGACCCAGTACTTC
CASSFGGTEETQYF
>-|TRBJ1-1|TRBD1|TRBV4-1
TGCGCCAGCAGGCCGGGACAGGGGGCGAAGGCTGAAGCTTTCTTT
CASRPGQGAKAEAFF
>-|TRBJ2-5|TRBD2|TRBV9
TGTGCCAGCAGCTTCCGGGAGGGCGTGGAGACCCAGTACTTC
CASSFREGVETQYF
>once|TRBJ2-1|-|TRBV7-6
TGTGCCAGCAGCTCCTTCAGGCAGGGGAGGGGTGAGCAGTTCTTC
CASSSFRQGRGEQFF
>-|TRBJ1-1|-|TRBV4-1
TGCGCCAGCAGCCATCAGTACACGAACACTGAAGCTTTCTTT
CASSHQYTNTEAFF
>-|TRBJ2-3|-|TRBV18
TGTGCCAGCTCCCTAGGGGAGGTCCCCGATACGCAGTATTTT
CASSLGEVPDTQYF
>-|TRBJ1-3|-|TRBV9
TGTGCCAGCAGCGTAGGTTCGCAGGGTGTCTTGAACACCATATATTTT
CASSVGSQGVLNTIYF